These 3 T cell receptor beta chains share one sample of origin, sequenced in a study of response to subunit inactivated influenza vaccine. TCRdb reprocessed the RT-PCR reads with MiXCR, giving one entry per CDR3 protein. This sample yields over 300,000 distinct CDR3 sequences, of which about a fifth are seen a single time; 9.5% to 13% belongs to the top ten. The material sequenced was PBMCs from blood, taken roughly 20 months after vaccination. These receptors were obtained from a man between 45 and 75 years old who received an inactivated influenza vaccine.

This clonotype was counted a few times. At one of its ends the junction is not consistent with the germline gene, which may arise from a read error. The chain employs TRBV5-1 and TRBJ2-7, with 8 bases that match TRBD1. CDR1 SGHRS and CDR2 YFSETQ come from the germline V gene. The CDR3 has 16 residues. The CDR3 coding sequence is TGCGCAAGCAGCTTACAAACTTGGGGGACAGGCTACGAGCAGTACTTC. Its protein product is CASSLQTWGTGYEQYF. Based on the CDR3 plus reference TRBV5-1 and TRBJ2-7, the full variable domain is KAGVTQTPRYLIKTRGQQVTLSCSPISGHRSVSWYQQTPGQGLQFLFEYFSETQRNKGNFPGRFSGRQFSNSRSEMNVSTLELGDSALYLCASSLQTWGTGYEQYFGPGTRLTVT.

This clonotype has a handful of counts. CDR3 coding DNA: TGTGCCAGCAGTGATAAGGCGGGAGTTACGAATGAGCAGTTCTTC. It yields the protein CASSDKAGVTNEQFF. The chain employs TRBV2 and TRBJ2-1, with 7 positions matching TRBD2. With V trimmed by 3 bases and J by 7 bases, 9 bases remained unmatched. Per germline, CDR1 SNHLY and CDR2 FYNNEI. The CDR3 is made up of 15 amino acids.

In this sample, this clonotype turned up a few times. J is TRBJ2-7 and V is TRBV10-3; 10 bases match TRBD1. V shed 6 bases, J shed 1 base, and the junction held 6 bases outside the gene matches. The CDR3 contains 15 residues. Germline CDR1 is ENHRY and CDR2 is SYGVKD. The CDR3 spells CAIRKDRGISYEQYF. CDR3 in DNA: TGTGCCATCAGGAAGGACAGGGGGATTTCCTACGAGCAGTACTTC.